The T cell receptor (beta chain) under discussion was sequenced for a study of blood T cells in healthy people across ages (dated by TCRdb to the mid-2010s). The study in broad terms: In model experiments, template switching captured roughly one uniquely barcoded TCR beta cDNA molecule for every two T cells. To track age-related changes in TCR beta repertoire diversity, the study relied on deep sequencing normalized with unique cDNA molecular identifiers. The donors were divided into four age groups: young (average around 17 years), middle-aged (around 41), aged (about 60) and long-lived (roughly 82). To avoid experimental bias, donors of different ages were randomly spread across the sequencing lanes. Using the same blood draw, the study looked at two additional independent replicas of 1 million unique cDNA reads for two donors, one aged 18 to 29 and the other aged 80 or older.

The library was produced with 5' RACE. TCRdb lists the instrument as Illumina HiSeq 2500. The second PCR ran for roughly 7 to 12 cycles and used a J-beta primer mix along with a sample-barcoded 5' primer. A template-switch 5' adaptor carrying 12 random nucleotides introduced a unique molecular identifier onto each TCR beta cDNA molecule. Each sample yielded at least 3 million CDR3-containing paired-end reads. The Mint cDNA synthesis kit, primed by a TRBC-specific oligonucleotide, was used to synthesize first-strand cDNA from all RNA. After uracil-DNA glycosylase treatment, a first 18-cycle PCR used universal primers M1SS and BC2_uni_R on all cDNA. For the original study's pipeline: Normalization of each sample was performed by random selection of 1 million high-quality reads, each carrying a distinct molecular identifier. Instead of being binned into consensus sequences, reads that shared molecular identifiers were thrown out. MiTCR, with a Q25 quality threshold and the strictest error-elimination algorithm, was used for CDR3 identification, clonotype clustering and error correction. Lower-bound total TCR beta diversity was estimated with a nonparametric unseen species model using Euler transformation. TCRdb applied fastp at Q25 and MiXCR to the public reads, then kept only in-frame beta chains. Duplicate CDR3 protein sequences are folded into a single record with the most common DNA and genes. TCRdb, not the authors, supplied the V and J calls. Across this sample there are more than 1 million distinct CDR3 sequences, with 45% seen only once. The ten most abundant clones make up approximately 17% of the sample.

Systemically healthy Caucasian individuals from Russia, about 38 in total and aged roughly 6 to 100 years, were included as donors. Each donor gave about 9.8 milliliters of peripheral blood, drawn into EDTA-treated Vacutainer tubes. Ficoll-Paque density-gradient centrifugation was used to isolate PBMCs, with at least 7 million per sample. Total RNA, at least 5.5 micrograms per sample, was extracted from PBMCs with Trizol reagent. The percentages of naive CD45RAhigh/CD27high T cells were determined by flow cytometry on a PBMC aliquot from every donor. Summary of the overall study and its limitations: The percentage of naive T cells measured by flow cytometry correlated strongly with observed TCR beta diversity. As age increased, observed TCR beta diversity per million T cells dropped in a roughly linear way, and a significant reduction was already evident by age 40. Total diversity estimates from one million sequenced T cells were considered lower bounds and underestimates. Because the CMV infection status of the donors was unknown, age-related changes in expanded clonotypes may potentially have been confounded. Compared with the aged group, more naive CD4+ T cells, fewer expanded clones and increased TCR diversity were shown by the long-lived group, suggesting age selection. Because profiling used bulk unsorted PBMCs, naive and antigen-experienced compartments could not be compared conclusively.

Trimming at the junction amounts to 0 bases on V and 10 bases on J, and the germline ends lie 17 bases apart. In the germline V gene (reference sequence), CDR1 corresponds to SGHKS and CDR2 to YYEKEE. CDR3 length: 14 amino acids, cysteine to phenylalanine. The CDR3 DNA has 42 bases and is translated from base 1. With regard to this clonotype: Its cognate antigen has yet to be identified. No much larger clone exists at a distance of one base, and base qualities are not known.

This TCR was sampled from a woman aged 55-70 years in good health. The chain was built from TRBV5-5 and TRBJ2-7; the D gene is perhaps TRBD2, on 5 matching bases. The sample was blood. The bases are TGTGCCAGCAGCTTGGGACCCAAACAAGCGGACCAGTACTTC. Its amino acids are CASSLGPKQADQYF.